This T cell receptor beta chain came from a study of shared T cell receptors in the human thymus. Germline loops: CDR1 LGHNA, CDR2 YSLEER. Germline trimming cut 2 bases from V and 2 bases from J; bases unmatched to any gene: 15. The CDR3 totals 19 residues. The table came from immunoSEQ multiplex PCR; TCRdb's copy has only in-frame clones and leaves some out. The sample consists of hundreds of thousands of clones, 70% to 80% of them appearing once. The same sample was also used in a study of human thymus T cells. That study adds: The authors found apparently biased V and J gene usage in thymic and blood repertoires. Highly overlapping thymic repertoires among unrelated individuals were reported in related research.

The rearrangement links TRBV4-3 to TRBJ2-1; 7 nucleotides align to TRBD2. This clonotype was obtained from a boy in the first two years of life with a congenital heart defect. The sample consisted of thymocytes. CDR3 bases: TGCGCCAGCAGCCAAAACCCTTACAGAGCGGGAATCCCCTACAATGAGCAGTTCTTC. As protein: CASSQNPYRAGIPYNEQFF.